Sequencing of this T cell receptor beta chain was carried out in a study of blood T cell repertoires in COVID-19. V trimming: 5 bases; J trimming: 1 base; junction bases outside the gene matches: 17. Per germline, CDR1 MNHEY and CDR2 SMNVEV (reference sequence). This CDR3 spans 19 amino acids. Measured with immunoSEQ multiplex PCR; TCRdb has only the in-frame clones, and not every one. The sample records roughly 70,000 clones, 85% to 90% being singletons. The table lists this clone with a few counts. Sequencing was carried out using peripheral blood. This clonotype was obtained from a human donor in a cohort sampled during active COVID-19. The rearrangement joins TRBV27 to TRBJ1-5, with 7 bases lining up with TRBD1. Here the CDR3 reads CASSTFQAGTVRSNQPQHF. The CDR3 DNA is TGTGCCAGCAGTACCTTCCAGGCGGGGACAGTTAGGAGCAATCAGCCCCAGCATTTT.